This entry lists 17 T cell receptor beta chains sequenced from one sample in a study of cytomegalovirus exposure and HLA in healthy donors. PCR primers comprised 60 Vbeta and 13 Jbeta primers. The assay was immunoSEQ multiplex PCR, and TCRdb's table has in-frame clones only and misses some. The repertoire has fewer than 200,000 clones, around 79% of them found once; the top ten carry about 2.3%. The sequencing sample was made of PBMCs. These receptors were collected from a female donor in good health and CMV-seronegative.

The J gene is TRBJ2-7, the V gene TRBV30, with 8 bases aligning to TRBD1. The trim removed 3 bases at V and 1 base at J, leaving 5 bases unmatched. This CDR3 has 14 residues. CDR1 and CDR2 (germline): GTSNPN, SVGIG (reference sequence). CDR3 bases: TGTGCCTGGAGCCACCGGGACAGGTCCTACGAGCAGTACTTC. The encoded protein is CAWSHRDRSYEQYF.

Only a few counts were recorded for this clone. CDR3 in DNA: TGTGCCAGCAGCGGGACACAGGGGCTCGACTATGGCTACACCTTC. Encoded protein: CASSGTQGLDYGYTF. The chain combines TRBV25-1 with TRBJ1-2, with TRBD1 identical over 7 bases. The CDR3 totals 15 residues. Germline values: CDR1 MGHDK, CDR2 SYGVNS. V was pared by 6 bases and J by 3 bases, with 10 bases of the junction left unmatched.

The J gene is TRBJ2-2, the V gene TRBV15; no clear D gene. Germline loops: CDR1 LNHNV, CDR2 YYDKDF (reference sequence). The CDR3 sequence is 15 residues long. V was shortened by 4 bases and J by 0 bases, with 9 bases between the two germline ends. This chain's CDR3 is CATSTWRTNTGELFF. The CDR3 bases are TGTGCCACCAGCACCTGGCGGACGAACACCGGGGAGCTGTTTTTT.

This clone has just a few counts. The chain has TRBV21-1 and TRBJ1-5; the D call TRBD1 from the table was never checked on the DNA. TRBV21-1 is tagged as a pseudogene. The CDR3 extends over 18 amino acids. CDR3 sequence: CASSIGQGWANSNQPQHF. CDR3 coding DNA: TGTGCCAGCAGCATCGGACAGGGCTGGGCTAATAGCAATCAGCCCCAGCATTTT.

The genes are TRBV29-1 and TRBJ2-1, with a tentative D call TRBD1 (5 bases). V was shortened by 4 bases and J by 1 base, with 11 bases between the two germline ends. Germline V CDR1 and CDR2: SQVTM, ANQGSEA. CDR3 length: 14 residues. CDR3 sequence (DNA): TGCAGCGTTGTTCCGGCAGGGTCCTACAATGAGCAGTTCTTC. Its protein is CSVVPAGSYNEQFF.

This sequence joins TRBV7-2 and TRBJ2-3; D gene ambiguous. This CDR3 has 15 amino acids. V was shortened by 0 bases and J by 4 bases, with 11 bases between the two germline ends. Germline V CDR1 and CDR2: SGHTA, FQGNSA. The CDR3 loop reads CASSLAQAKADTQYF. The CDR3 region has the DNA TGTGCCAGCAGCTTAGCGCAGGCAAAGGCAGATACGCAGTATTTT.

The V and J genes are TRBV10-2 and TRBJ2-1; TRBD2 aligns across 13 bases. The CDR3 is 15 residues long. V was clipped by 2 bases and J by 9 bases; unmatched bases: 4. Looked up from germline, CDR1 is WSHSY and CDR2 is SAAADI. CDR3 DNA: TGCGCCAGCAGTGAGACTAGCGGGAGGGTGGCTGAGCAGTTCTTC. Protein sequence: CASSETSGRVAEQFF.

The CDR3 DNA is TGCGCCAGCAGCTCGGGACTAGCGGGAGCAGGTGATACGCAGTATTTT. As protein: CASSSGLAGAGDTQYF. The chain links TRBV5-1 to TRBJ2-3, with 14 positions matching TRBD2. The germline V gene encodes CDR1 SGHRS and CDR2 YFSETQ. Losses at the gene ends were 3 bases for V and 6 bases for J; bases not matched to a gene: 6. The CDR3 is 16 residues long.

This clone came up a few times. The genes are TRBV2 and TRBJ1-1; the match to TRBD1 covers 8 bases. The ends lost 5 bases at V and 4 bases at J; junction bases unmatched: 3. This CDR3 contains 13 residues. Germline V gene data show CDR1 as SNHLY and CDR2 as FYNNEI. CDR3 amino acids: CASSPTGGTEAFF. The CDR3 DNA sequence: TGTGCCAGCAGTCCTACAGGGGGCACTGAAGCTTTCTTT.

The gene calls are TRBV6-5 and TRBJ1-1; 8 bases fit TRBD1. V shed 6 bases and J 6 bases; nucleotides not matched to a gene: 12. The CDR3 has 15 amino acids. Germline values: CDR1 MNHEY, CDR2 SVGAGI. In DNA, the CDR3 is TGTGCCAGCAGCCCTCAGGGGGCCGGCGGGGCTGAAGCTTTCTTT. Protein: CASSPQGAGGAEAFF.

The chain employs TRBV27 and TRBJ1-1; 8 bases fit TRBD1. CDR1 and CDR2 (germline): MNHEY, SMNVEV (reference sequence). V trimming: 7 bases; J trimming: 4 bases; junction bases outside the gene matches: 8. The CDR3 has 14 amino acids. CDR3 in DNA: TGTGCCAGCATGCCAGGGGGCGCCGGCACTGAAGCTTTCTTT. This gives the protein CASMPGGAGTEAFF.

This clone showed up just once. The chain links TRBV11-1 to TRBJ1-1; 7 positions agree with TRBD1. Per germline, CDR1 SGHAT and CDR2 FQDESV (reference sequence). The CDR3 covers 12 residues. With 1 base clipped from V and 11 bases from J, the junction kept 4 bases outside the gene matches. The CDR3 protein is CASSLETGLAFF. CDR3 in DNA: TGTGCCAGCAGCTTAGAGACAGGGCTGGCTTTCTTT.

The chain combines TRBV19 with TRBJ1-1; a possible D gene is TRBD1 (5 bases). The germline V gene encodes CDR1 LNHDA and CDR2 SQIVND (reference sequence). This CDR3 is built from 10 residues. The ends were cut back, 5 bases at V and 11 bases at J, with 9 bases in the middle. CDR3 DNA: TGTGCCAGTAGTGGAGGGGCGGCTTTCTTT. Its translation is CASSGGAAFF.

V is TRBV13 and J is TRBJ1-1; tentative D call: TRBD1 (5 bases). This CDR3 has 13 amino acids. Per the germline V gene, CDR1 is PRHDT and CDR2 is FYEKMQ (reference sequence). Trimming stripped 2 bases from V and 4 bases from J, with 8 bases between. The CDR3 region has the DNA TGTGCCAGCAGCTTAAAAGGGGTCACTGAAGCTTTCTTT. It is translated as CASSLKGVTEAFF.

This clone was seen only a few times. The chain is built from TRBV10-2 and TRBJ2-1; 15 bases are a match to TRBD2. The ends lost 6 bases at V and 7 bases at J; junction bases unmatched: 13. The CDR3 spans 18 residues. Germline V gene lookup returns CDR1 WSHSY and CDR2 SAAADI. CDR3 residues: CASSMGTSGGLVINEQFF. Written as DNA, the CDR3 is TGCGCCAGCAGCATGGGGACTAGCGGGGGGTTGGTCATTAATGAGCAGTTCTTC.

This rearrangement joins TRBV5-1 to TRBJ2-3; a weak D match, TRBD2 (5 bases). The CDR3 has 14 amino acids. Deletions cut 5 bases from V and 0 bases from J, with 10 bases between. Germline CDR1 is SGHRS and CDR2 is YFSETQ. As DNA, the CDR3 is TGCGCCAGCAGGGGCGGGCTGAGCACAGATACGCAGTATTTT. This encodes CASRGGLSTDTQYF.

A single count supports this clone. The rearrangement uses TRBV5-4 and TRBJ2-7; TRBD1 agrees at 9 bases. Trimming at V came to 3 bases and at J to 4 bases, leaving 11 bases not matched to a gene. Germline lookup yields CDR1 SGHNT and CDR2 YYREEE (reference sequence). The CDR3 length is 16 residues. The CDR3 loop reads CASSSSGQGSKYEQYF. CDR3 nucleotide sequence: TGTGCCAGCAGCTCTTCTGGACAGGGGTCCAAGTACGAGCAGTACTTC.